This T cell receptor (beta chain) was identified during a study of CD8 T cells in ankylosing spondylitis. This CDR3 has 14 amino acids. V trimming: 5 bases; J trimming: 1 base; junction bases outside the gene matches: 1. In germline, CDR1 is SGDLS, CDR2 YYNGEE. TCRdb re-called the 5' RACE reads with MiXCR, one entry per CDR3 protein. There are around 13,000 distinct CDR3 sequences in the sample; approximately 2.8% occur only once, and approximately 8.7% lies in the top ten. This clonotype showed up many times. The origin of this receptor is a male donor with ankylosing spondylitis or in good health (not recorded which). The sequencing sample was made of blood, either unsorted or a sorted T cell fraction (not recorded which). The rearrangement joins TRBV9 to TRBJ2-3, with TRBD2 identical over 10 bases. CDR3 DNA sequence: TGTGCCAGCAGGGGGACTAGCGGCACAGATACGCAGTATTTT. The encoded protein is CASRGTSGTDTQYF.